Below, 20 T cell receptor beta chains from the same sample are listed, as sequenced in a study of Ad26.COV2.S vaccination and SARS-CoV-2 variants. Treatment defined: approximately 18 received Ad26.COV2.S at low or high dose, single or two shots; a few received placebo; per-sample allocation not given. The samples were gathered on day 63 after the first injection of vaccine or placebo. Here immunoSEQ multiplex PCR was the method, and the copy in TCRdb shows in-frame clones only, minus some. The sample includes approximately 300,000 clones, just over 85% seen only once; the top ten take roughly 2.1%. The input for sequencing was peripheral blood, taken in a trial of Ad26.COV2.S vaccine versus placebo. These TCRs come from a person between 18 and 65 years old who received the Ad26.COV2.S COVID-19 vaccine or a placebo.

This clone was detected only a few times. The chain carries TRBV19 and TRBJ2-7, with 7 bases identical to TRBD1. Trimming took 4 bases from V and 4 from J; bases not matched to a gene: 13. Germline CDR1 is LNHDA and CDR2 is SQIVND (reference sequence). The length of the CDR3 is 16 residues. CDR3 DNA sequence: TGTGCCAGTAGTACCTTAATCGGACAGGAGAAATACGAGCAGTACTTC. Protein product: CASSTLIGQEKYEQYF.

The rearrangement links TRBV19 to TRBJ1-6; maybe TRBD1 (5 bases). V was pared by 1 base and J by 10 bases, with 8 bases between. CDR1 and CDR2 from the germline V gene are LNHDA and SQIVND (reference sequence). The CDR3 runs 13 residues. CDR3 coding DNA: TGTGCCAGTAGTATAGTAGGGGAATCACCCCTCCACTTT. Its protein is CASSIVGESPLHF.

The CDR3 loop is CSVARNQPGQGKQETQYF. For the CDR3, the DNA is TGCAGCGTTGCGCGGAACCAACCGGGACAGGGGAAGCAAGAGACCCAGTACTTC. The chain couples TRBV29-1 to TRBJ2-5, with 10 bases lining up with TRBD1. Germline CDR1 reads SQVTM; CDR2 reads ANQGSEA. Trimming removed 4 bases from V and 2 bases from J; junction bases left unmatched: 16. The CDR3 sequence is 18 residues long.

Of note for this clone: A junction boundary mismatches the germline segment, possibly from a read error. The CDR3 DNA follows: TGTGCCAGCGGTGAAGAGACCCAGTACTTC. Translation: CASGEETQYF. The J gene is TRBJ2-5, the V gene TRBV2; D is ambiguous. This CDR3 has 10 residues. Germline values: CDR1 SNHLY, CDR2 FYNNEI.

This rearrangement joins TRBV4-3 to TRBJ1-2, with D hard to call. This CDR3 is built from 14 residues. V was pared by 0 bases and J by 4 bases, with 9 bases between. Germline assignment: CDR1 LGHNA and CDR2 YSLEER. The CDR3 reads CASSQDRDFYGYTF. As DNA, the CDR3 is TGCGCCAGCAGCCAAGACCGGGATTTCTATGGCTACACCTTC.

The CDR3 region is CASSPRVPNIHEQYF. CDR3 nucleotides: TGCGCCAGCAGCCCCCGGGTCCCTAATATCCACGAGCAGTACTTC. The chain has TRBV4-1 and TRBJ2-7; D is uncertain. Trimming stripped 4 bases from V and 5 bases from J, with 18 bases between. Per germline, CDR1 MGHRA and CDR2 YSYEKL. The CDR3 sequence is 15 residues long.

This chain links TRBV5-4 with TRBJ2-7, with unresolved D. Looked up from germline, CDR1 is SGHNT and CDR2 is YYREEE (reference sequence). The V gene lost 1 base and the J gene lost 0 bases, with 5 bases spanning the gap. The CDR3 is 13 amino acids. The CDR3 DNA is TGTGCCAGCAGCTTGAGGAACTCCTACGAGCAGTACTTC. Translated: CASSLRNSYEQYF.

This clone has just a few counts. The chain carries TRBV14 and TRBJ1-1; D gene ambiguous. Deletions cut 4 bases from V and 1 base from J, with 7 bases between. The CDR3 contains 13 residues. Germline CDR1 SGHDN, CDR2 FVKESK. The CDR3 DNA follows: TGTGCCAGCAGCCGTTGGGCGAACACTGAAGCTTTCTTT. Amino acid sequence: CASSRWANTEAFF.

The V call is TRBV18, the J call TRBJ2-7; D could derive from TRBD1 or TRBD2 (5 bases each). Trimming removed 3 bases from V and 6 bases from J, with 12 bases in between. This CDR3 is 13 amino acids long. Per germline, CDR1 KGHSH and CDR2 LQKENI. DNA for the CDR3: TGTGCCAGCTCACCGCACCGGGACGGCGAGCAGTACTTC. This gives the protein CASSPHRDGEQYF. Full variable domain (outside the CDR3, taken from reference TRBV18 and TRBJ2-7): NAGVMQNPRHLVRRRGQEARLRCSPMKGHSHVYWYRQLPEEGLKFMVYLQKENIIDESGMPKERFSAEFPKEGPSILRIQQVVRGDSAAYFCASSPHRDGEQYFGPGTRLTVT.

On this clone itself: The sample contains more than one DNA sequence encoding this CDR3. V is TRBV18 and J is TRBJ1-5, with TRBD1 matching over 8 bases. The CDR3 contains 15 residues. V shed 3 bases and J 4 bases; nucleotides not matched to a gene: 5. Looked up from germline, CDR1 is KGHSH and CDR2 is LQKENI. CDR3 DNA: TGTGCCAGCTCACCCGGACAGGGAAGAAATCAGCCCCAGCATTTT. It yields the protein CASSPGQGRNQPQHF. The entire variable domain, with the rest obtained from reference TRBV18 and TRBJ1-5, is as follows: NAGVMQNPRHLVRRRGQEARLRCSPMKGHSHVYWYRQLPEEGLKFMVYLQKENIIDESGMPKERFSAEFPKEGPSILRIQQVVRGDSAAYFCASSPGQGRNQPQHFGDGTRLSIL.

The chain uses TRBV18 and TRBJ1-6, with 8 bases aligning to TRBD1. The CDR3 runs 14 residues. Germline V lookup: CDR1 KGHSH, CDR2 LQKENI. Trimming took 3 bases from V and 7 from J; bases not matched to a gene: 2. The CDR3: CASSPDRGNSPLHF. As DNA, the CDR3 is TGTGCCAGCTCACCCGACAGGGGAAATTCACCCCTCCACTTT.

J is TRBJ1-5 and V is TRBV10-3; D remains unclear. The CDR3 spans 13 residues. Germline CDR1 and CDR2: ENHRY and SYGVKD. V was clipped by 7 bases and J by 0 bases, with 7 bases between them. The CDR3 reads CAIKRDSNQPQHF. As DNA, the CDR3 is TGTGCCATCAAGAGGGATAGCAATCAGCCCCAGCATTTT.

The chain couples TRBV11-2 to TRBJ2-5; unclear D gene. This CDR3 comprises 14 residues. In germline, CDR1 is SGHAT, CDR2 FQNNGV. V was shortened by 4 bases and J by 2 bases, with 11 bases between the two germline ends. Written as DNA, the CDR3 is TGTGCCAGCAGCTATGCGTCTTTTCAAGAGACCCAGTACTTC. This gives the protein CASSYASFQETQYF. Together with reference TRBV11-2 and TRBJ2-5, the CDR3 gives the full variable domain: EAGVAQSPRYKIIEKRQSVAFWCNPISGHATLYWYQQILGQGPKLLIQFQNNGVVDDSQLPKDRFSAERLKGVDSTLKIQPAKLEDSAVYLCASSYASFQETQYFGPGTRLLVL.

This chain links TRBV6-5 with TRBJ1-2; TRBD1 might be the D (6 bases). The CDR3 spans 14 residues. Looked up from germline, CDR1 is MNHEY and CDR2 is SVGAGI. V lost 6 bases and J lost 3, with 14 bases in between. CDR3 region: CASSDRPRDYGYTF. The CDR3 DNA reads as TGTGCCAGCAGCGACAGGCCGCGGGACTATGGCTACACCTTC.

The CDR3 reads CASSIVSGANTEAFF. The CDR3 DNA reads as TGTGCCAGTAGTATAGTTTCAGGGGCGAACACTGAAGCTTTCTTT. V and J are TRBV19 and TRBJ1-1, with a weak D call TRBD1 (6 bases). The germline V and J ends were trimmed by 1 base and 1 base, with 10 bases remaining between them. CDR1 is LNHDA and CDR2 is SQIVND in the germline V gene (reference sequence). The CDR3 runs to 15 residues.

This chain links TRBV6-5 with TRBJ2-7; TRBD2 matches at 7 bases. With V trimmed by 5 bases and J by 2 bases, 6 bases remained unmatched. Germline V lookup: CDR1 MNHEY, CDR2 SVGAGI. This CDR3 comprises 14 residues. Here the CDR3 DNA reads TGTGCCAGCAGTCCCATGGGGGGGGCCTACGAGCAGTACTTC. Residues: CASSPMGGAYEQYF.

The chain employs TRBV5-1 and TRBJ1-2, with D unclear. Germline-derived CDR1 and CDR2 are SGHRS and YFSETQ. V was shortened by 0 bases and J by 0 bases, with 6 bases between the two germline ends. This CDR3 has 14 amino acids. The CDR3 nucleotides read TGCGCCAGCAGCTTGGGGCCCACTAACTATGGCTACACCTTC. Protein product: CASSLGPTNYGYTF.

The V gene is TRBV11-2, the J gene TRBJ2-5; D possibly uses TRBD1 or TRBD2 (6 bases each). Trimming took 0 bases from V and 5 from J, leaving 13 bases between them. Germline-derived CDR1 and CDR2 are SGHAT and FQNNGV. The CDR3 covers 15 residues. The CDR3 sequence: CASSLDGGPYETQYF. CDR3 bases: TGTGCCAGCAGCTTAGATGGGGGGCCCTATGAGACCCAGTACTTC.

The J gene is TRBJ1-6, the V gene TRBV10-2, with 7 bases matching TRBD1. CDR3 size: 13 residues. Trimming at V came to 4 bases and at J to 8 bases, leaving 2 bases not matched to a gene. The germline V gene encodes CDR1 WSHSY and CDR2 SAAADI. CDR3 in DNA: TGCGCCAGCAGTGTGGGACAGTATTCACCCCTCCACTTT. Protein: CASSVGQYSPLHF.

V and J are TRBV19 and TRBJ1-4, with 7 nucleotides matching TRBD1. Per the germline V gene, CDR1 is LNHDA and CDR2 is SQIVND (reference sequence). The CDR3 is 16 amino acids. V lost 2 bases, J lost 6 bases, and 9 bases stayed unmatched. The CDR3 coding sequence is TGTGCCAGTAGTATACCCGCCGGGACAGCAGATGAAAAACTGTTTTTT. This gives the protein CASSIPAGTADEKLFF.